These T cell receptor beta chains were read from a single sample in a study of T cells in Graves' hyperthyroidism and ophthalmopathy. TCRdb used MiXCR to reprocess the multiplex PCR reads, holding one entry per CDR3 protein. The sample consists of hundreds of thousands of distinct CDR3 sequences, 30% to 40% of them appearing once. The sample was blood. These receptors all come from a woman aged 40 to 55 with Graves' hyperthyroidism. The CDR3 runs from the conserved cysteine through the conserved F or W. Fields, in order: V gene, J gene, CDR3 protein.

V: TRBV20-1
J: TRBJ2-5
CDR3: CSASGRYGRHQETQYF

V: TRBV5-4
J: TRBJ1-2
CDR3: CASSLVGRPANYGYTF

V: TRBV20-1
J: TRBJ1-2
CDR3: CSAIRGGSNYGYTF

V: TRBV7-2
J: TRBJ2-3
CDR3: CASSGQGQDTQYF

V: TRBV6-2/TRBV6-3
J: TRBJ1-1
CDR3: CASRKKTEAFF

V: TRBV4-3
J: TRBJ1-5
CDR3: CASSQDVTGDQPQHF

V: TRBV5-1
J: TRBJ2-2
CDR3: CASNRGALNTGELFF

V: TRBV29-1
J: TRBJ1-4
CDR3: CSVVESDTEKLFF

V: TRBV7-2
J: TRBJ2-7
CDR3: CASSTGGLSEQYF

V: TRBV20-1
J: TRBJ1-2
CDR3: CSASQEGDDGYTF

V: TRBV2
J: TRBJ2-7
CDR3: CASSGTQIYEQYF

V: TRBV28
J: TRBJ1-6
CDR3: CASRTRWLNSPLHF

V: TRBV13
J: TRBJ2-7
CDR3: CASSPPGTGLTEQYF

V: TRBV7-9
J: TRBJ2-7
CDR3: CASSSTGGDIEQYF

V: TRBV7-2
J: TRBJ2-5
CDR3: CASSQTSGEQYF

V: TRBV7-2
J: TRBJ1-5
CDR3: CASSSFPRRQEDQPQHF